The 16 T cell receptor beta chains below all came from one sample that was sequenced in a study of T cell clonotyping in hematopoietic cell transplantation. Measured with immunoSEQ multiplex PCR; TCRdb has only the in-frame clones, and not every one. Among approximately 50,000 clones, about nine tenths were seen once, and the ten largest hold 5.9%. As for time point: recipient sample about 28 days before transplant, after cytoreduction. The sequencing used peripheral blood mononuclear cells, collected before stem cell transplant. The receptor set was obtained from a man in his sixties with biphenotypic leukemia. Some clones in this sample may be carry-over from other donors' samples.

The chain carries TRBV5-6 and TRBJ1-1; maybe TRBD1 (5 bases). The CDR3 totals 14 residues. Trimming stripped 4 bases from V and 0 bases from J, with 10 bases between. Looked up from germline, CDR1 is SGHDT and CDR2 is YYEEEE. CDR3 in amino acids: CASSLRDLNTEAFF. DNA of the CDR3: TGTGCCAGCAGCCTAAGGGACCTGAACACTGAAGCTTTCTTT.

By its share, this clone is medium-sized. The rearrangement uses TRBV6-1 and TRBJ1-2, with D possibly being TRBD1 (6 bases). The V end was cut by 2 bases, the J end by 0 bases, with 16 bases between. Germline-derived CDR1 and CDR2 are MNHNS and SASEGT. The CDR3 length is 17 residues. The CDR3 nucleotides read TGTGCCAGCAGTGAACTAGGCAGGGGCCTTACTAACTATGGCTACACCTTC. Protein: CASSELGRGLTNYGYTF.

The chain combines TRBV28 with TRBJ2-7; 7 nucleotides agree with TRBD1. The CDR3 consists of 14 residues. V gave up 3 bases and J gave up 2 bases; unmatched junction bases: 4. Germline V lookup: CDR1 MDHEN, CDR2 SYDVKM. CDR3 sequence reads: CASSLGQRAYEQYF. As DNA, the CDR3 is TGTGCCAGCAGTTTGGGACAGCGAGCCTACGAGCAGTACTTC.

The chain links TRBV7-8 to TRBJ2-7; D gene unclear. Germline V CDR1 and CDR2: SGHVS, FQNEAQ. The CDR3 has 16 amino acids. The V gene lost 1 base and the J gene lost 2 bases, with 15 bases spanning the gap. CDR3 sequence: CASSLVSGYPPYEQYF. CDR3 bases: TGTGCCAGCAGCTTAGTCTCAGGCTATCCCCCCTACGAGCAGTACTTC.

This clone was detected a few times. This rearrangement joins TRBV7-9 to TRBJ2-2; TRBD2 aligns across 7 bases. The CDR3 is made up of 15 amino acids. Germline lookup yields CDR1 SEHNR and CDR2 FQNEAQ (reference sequence). Trimming at V came to 6 bases and at J to 0 bases, leaving 4 bases not matched to a gene. The CDR3 bases are TGTGCCAGCAGACAGAGCGGGGCGAACACCGGGGAGCTGTTTTTT. Its translation is CASRQSGANTGELFF.

The gene calls are TRBV9 and TRBJ1-2; a possible D gene is TRBD1 (6 bases). Trimming removed 0 bases at V and 8 bases at J, with 14 bases between. CDR3 length: 14 residues. Germline V gene data show CDR1 as SGDLS and CDR2 as YYNGEE. This CDR3 is CASSVGQGFRGYTF. CDR3 sequence (DNA): TGTGCCAGCAGCGTAGGGCAGGGGTTTCGAGGCTACACCTTC.

The rearrangement uses TRBV25-1 and TRBJ2-3; D assignment may be TRBD1 or TRBD2 (5 bases each). CDR3 length equals 16 residues. Germline V gives CDR1 MGHDK, CDR2 SYGVNS. The V end lost 7 bases, the J end lost 1 base, and 18 bases lay between the germline ends. This CDR3 reads CASTELGDEGTDTQYF. For the CDR3, the DNA is TGTGCCAGCACCGAATTGGGGGATGAGGGCACAGATACGCAGTATTTT.

This chain joins TRBV10-2 and TRBJ2-2; 11 nucleotides align to TRBD2. This CDR3 spans 16 amino acids. Germline V gene data show CDR1 as WSHSY and CDR2 as SAAADI. V was clipped by 7 bases and J by 5 bases; unmatched bases: 9. CDR3 protein: CASNHELAGETGELFF. Here the CDR3 DNA reads TGCGCCAGCAACCACGAACTAGCGGGAGAAACCGGGGAGCTGTTTTTT.

The chain combines TRBV9 with TRBJ2-7; 10 bases map to TRBD1. V shed 4 bases and J 3 bases; nucleotides not matched to a gene: 7. The CDR3 is 15 residues long. The germline V gene encodes CDR1 SGDLS and CDR2 YYNGEE. CDR3 bases: TGTGCCAGCAGCTCCGAGACAGGGGGCAGCTACGAGCAGTACTTC. Encoded protein: CASSSETGGSYEQYF.

Here the CDR3 reads CASSALDNQPQHF. The CDR3, as DNA: TGTGCCAGCTCTGCTCTCGATAATCAGCCCCAGCATTTT. The rearrangement joins TRBV6-1 to TRBJ1-5; D gene ambiguous. CDR3 length equals 13 residues. The V and J ends lost 8 bases and 4 bases respectively, with 12 bases between them. CDR1 MNHNS and CDR2 SASEGT come from the germline V gene.

This chain connects TRBV19 to TRBJ1-1; D gene uncertain. V gave up 7 bases and J gave up 1 base, with 10 bases separating them. The CDR3 runs 13 residues. Germline CDR1 and CDR2: LNHDA and SQIVND (reference sequence). CDR3: CASTNTENTEAFF. The DNA of the CDR3 is TGTGCCAGTACCAACACTGAGAACACTGAAGCTTTCTTT.

The rearrangement joins TRBV6-5 to TRBJ2-5; 7 nucleotides match TRBD1. Trimming at V came to 4 bases and at J to 1 base, leaving 6 bases not matched to a gene. This CDR3 has 15 residues. CDR1 MNHEY and CDR2 SVGAGI come from the germline V gene. The CDR3 nucleotides read TGTGCCAGCAGTTCCCTCGGGACAGTCCAAGAGACCCAGTACTTC. Translating gives CASSSLGTVQETQYF.

The rearrangement links TRBV29-1 to TRBJ1-1, with a weak D call TRBD1 (5 bases). V dropped 1 base and J dropped 12 bases, with 15 bases sitting between them. Germline V gene data show CDR1 as SQVTM and CDR2 as ANQGSEA. The CDR3 covers 12 residues. The chain's CDR3 is CSVEVGQGWTFF. The CDR3 bases are TGCAGCGTTGAAGTGGGTCAGGGATGGACTTTCTTT.

The J gene is TRBJ2-1, the V gene TRBV30; D may match TRBD1 or TRBD2 (5 bases each). Germline lookup yields CDR1 GTSNPN and CDR2 SVGIG (reference sequence). V was clipped by 5 bases and J by 1 base, with 12 bases between them. The CDR3 consists of 14 residues. The CDR3, as DNA: TGTGCCTGGGCCGCAGGGAGATCCTACAATGAGCAGTTCTTC. Translating it yields CAWAAGRSYNEQFF.

V usage is TRBV2 and J usage is TRBJ2-7; D is undetermined. In germline, CDR1 is SNHLY, CDR2 FYNNEI. This CDR3 region has 14 residues. Trimming left V 7 bases short and J 3 bases short, with 16 bases between. This CDR3 reads CASTSLGAGYEQYF. CDR3 DNA sequence: TGTGCCAGCACCTCGCTTGGCGCAGGCTACGAGCAGTACTTC.

The chain recombines TRBV5-1 with TRBJ2-7; D tentatively reads TRBD1 or TRBD2 (5 bases each). The V and J ends lost 5 bases and 0 bases respectively, with 15 bases between them. The CDR3 has 15 residues. CDR1 and CDR2 from the germline V gene are SGHRS and YFSETQ. The CDR3 protein is CASSPWDVNSYEQYF. CDR3 DNA sequence: TGCGCCAGCAGTCCCTGGGACGTCAACTCCTACGAGCAGTACTTC.